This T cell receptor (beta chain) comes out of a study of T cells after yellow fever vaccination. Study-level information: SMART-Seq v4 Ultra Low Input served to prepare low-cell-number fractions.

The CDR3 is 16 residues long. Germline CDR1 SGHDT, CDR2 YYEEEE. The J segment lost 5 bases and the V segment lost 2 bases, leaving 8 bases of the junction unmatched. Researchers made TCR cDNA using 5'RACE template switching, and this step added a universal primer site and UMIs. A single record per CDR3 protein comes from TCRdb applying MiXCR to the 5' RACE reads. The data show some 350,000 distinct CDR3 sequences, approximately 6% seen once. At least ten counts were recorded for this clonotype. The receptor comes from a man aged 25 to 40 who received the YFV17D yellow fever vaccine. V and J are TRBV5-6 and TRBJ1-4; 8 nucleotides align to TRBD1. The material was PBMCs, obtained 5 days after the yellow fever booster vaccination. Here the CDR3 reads CASSFYGGTGNEKLFF. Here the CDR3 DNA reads TGTGCCAGCAGCTTCTATGGTGGGACAGGAAATGAAAAACTGTTTTTT.